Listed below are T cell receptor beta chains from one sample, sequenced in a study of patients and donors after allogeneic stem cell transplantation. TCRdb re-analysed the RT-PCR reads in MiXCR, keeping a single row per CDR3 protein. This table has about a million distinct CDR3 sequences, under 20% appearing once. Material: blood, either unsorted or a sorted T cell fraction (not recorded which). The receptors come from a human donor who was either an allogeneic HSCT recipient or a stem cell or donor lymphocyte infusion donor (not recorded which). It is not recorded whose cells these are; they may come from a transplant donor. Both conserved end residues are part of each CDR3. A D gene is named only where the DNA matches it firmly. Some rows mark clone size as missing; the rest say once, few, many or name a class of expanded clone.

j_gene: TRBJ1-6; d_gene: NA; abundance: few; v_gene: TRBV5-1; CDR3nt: TGCGCCAGCAGTTCCGACCAGTCCTATAATTCACCCCTCCACTTT; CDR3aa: CASSSDQSYNSPLHF
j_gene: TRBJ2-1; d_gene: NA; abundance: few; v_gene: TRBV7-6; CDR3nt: TGTGCCAGCAGCTTATCCCAGGGTATTAATAATGAGCAGTTCTTC; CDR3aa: CASSLSQGINNEQFF
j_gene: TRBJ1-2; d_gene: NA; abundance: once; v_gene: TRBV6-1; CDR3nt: TGTGCCAGCAGGTCCTCTCTTCCGGGCCATGGCTACACCTTC; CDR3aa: CASRSSLPGHGYTF
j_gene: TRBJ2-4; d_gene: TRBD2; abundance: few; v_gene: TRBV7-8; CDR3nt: TGTGCCAGCAGCAGCCGGACGGGAGGAAACATTCAGTACTTC; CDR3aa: CASSSRTGGNIQYF
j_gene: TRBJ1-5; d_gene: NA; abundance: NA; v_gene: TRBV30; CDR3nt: TGTGCCTGGAGTGGACCGCGCCTATTGCCCCAGCATTTT; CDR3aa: CAWSGPRLLPQHF
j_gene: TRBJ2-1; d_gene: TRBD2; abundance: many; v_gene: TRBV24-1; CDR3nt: TGTGCCACCAGCGACACTATAGCGGGAGTGGTGAATGAGCAGTTCTTC; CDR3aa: CATSDTIAGVVNEQFF
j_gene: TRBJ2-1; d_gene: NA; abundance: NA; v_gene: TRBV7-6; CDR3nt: TGTGCCAGCAGCCCATCTTACGGGTCGGATGAGCAGTTCTTC; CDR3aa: CASSPSYGSDEQFF
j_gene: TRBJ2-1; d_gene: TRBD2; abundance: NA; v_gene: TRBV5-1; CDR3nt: TGCGCCAGCAGCGGGACTAGCGGGGGGGCTGATGAGCAGTTCTTC; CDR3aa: CASSGTSGGADEQFF
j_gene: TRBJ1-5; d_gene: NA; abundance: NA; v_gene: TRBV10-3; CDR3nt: TGTGCCATCAGTTTGGGCAGGGAGGGTAACCAGCCCCAGCATTTT; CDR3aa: CAISLGREGNQPQHF
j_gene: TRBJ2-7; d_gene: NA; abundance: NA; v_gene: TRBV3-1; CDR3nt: TGTGCCAGCAGCCAAGGCCAGGGACATGGTGACGAGCAGTACTTC; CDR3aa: CASSQGQGHGDEQYF
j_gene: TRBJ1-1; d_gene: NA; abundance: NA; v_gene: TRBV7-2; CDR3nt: TGTGCCAGCAGCTTTCTGGGTACGACTGAAGCTTTCTTT; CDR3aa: CASSFLGTTEAFF
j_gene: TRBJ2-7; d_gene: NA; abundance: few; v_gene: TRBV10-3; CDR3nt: TGTGCCATCAGTGGGACCCTTTGGGACTTGACCTACGAGCAGTACTTC; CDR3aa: CAISGTLWDLTYEQYF
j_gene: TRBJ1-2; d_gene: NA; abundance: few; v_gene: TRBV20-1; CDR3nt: TGCAGTGCTACCCGGGACGGACACTATGGCTACACCTTC; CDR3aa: CSATRDGHYGYTF
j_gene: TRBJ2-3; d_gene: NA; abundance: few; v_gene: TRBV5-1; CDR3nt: TGCGCCAGCAGCTTGGCGGTTGGGGATACGCAGTATTTT; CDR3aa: CASSLAVGDTQYF
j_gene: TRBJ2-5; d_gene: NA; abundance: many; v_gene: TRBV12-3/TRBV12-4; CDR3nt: TGTGCCAGCAGTTTTCCGAGACAGACACAAGAGACCCAGTACTTC; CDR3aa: CASSFPRQTQETQYF
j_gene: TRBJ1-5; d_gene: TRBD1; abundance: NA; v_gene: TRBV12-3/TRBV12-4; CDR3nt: TGTGCCAGCAGTTTACGAGGGGGCGGAGGGAGCAATCAGCCCCAGCATTTT; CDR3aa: CASSLRGGGGSNQPQHF
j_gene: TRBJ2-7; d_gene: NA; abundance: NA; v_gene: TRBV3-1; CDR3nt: TGTGCCAGCAGCCACCAGGGGAACTACGAGCAGTACTTC; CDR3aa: CASSHQGNYEQYF